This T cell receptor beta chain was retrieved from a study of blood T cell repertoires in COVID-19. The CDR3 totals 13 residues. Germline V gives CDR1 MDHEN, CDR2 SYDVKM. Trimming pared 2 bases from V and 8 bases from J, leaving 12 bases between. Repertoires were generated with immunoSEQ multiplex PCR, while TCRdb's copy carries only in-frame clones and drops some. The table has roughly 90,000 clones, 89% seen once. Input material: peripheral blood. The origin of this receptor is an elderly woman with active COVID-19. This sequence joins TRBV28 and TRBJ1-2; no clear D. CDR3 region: CASSLAGDEGYTF. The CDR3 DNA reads TGTGCCAGCAGTTTAGCAGGTGATGAAGGCTACACCTTC.